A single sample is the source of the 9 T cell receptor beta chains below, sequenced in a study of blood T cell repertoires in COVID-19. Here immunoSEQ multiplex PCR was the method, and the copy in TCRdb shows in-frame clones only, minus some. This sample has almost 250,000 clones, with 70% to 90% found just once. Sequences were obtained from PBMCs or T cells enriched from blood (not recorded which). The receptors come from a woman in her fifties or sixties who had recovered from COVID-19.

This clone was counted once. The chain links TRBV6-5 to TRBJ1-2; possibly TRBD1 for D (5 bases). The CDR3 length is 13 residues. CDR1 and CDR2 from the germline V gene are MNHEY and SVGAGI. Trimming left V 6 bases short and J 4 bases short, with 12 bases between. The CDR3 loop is CASRRDSTYGYTF. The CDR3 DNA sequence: TGTGCCAGCAGGCGTGACAGTACCTATGGCTACACCTTC.

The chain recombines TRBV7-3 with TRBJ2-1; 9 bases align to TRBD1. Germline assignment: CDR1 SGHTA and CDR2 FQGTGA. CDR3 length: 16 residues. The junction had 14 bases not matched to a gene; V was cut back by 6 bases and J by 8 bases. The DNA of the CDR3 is TGTGCCAGCAGATCACCCGGGACAGGGCTACTGGATGAGCAGTTCTTC. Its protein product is CASRSPGTGLLDEQFF.

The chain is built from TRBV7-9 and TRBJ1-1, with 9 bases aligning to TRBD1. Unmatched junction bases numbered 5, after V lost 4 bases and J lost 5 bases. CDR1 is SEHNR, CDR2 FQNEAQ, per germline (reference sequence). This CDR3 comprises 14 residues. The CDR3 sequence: CASSSYRGRTEAFF. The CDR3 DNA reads TGTGCCAGCAGCTCTTACAGGGGGCGAACTGAAGCTTTCTTT.

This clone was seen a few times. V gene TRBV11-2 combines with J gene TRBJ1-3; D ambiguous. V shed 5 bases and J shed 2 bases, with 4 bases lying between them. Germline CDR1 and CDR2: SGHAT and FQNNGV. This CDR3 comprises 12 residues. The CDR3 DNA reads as TGTGCCAGCAGCGAGGCTGGAAACACCATATATTTT. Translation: CASSEAGNTIYF.

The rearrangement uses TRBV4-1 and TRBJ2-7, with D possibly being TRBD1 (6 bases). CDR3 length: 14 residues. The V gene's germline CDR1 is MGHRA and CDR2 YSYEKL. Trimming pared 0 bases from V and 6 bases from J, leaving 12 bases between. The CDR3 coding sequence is TGCGCCAGCAGCCAAGAAGGGGGAAGGGGCGAGCAGTACTTC. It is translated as CASSQEGGRGEQYF.

CDR3 protein: CASSPGERYEQYF. The CDR3 DNA follows: TGTGCCAGCTCACCAGGGGAGCGTTACGAGCAGTACTTC. V usage is TRBV18 and J usage is TRBJ2-7, with a weak D call TRBD2 (5 bases). V was clipped by 2 bases and J by 4 bases, with 9 bases between them. CDR3 length: 13 amino acids. Per germline, CDR1 KGHSH and CDR2 LQKENI.

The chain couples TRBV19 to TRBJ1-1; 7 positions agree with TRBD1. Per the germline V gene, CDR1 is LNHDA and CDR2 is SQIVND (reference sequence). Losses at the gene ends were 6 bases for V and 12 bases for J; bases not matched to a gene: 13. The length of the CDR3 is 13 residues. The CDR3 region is CASRTSSPGGSFF. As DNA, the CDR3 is TGTGCCAGTAGGACAAGTAGTCCAGGGGGGTCTTTCTTT.

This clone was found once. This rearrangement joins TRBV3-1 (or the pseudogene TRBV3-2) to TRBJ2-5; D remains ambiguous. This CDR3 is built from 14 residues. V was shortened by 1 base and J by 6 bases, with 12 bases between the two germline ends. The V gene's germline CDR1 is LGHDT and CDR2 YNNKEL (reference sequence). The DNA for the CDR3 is TGTGCCAGCAGCCAAGGCTCCTCGTGGCAGACCCAGTACTTC. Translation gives CASSQGSSWQTQYF.

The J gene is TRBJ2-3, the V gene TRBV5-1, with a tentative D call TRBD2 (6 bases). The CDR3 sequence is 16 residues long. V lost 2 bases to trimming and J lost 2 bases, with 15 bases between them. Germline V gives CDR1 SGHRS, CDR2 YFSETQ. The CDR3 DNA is TGCGCCAGCAGCTTAGGGGAGGACACGTACACAGATACGCAGTATTTT. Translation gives CASSLGEDTYTDTQYF.